This TCR beta chain was identified during a study of beta chain features in type 1 diabetes. The wider study: Age and gender were similar between patients and healthy donors, as were cell yields.

The CDR3 loop spans 16 amino acids. From germline, CDR1 is SGHAT and CDR2 FQNNGV. Losses at the gene ends were 4 bases for V and 1 base for J; bases not matched to a gene: 7. Overall study results and limits: A moderate, significant TCRB CDR3 shortening appeared in type 1 diabetes across four CD4+ subsets. Over-representation of high TCR-expressing cells was a possible consequence of cDNA sequencing. Among patients, naive, central memory and Treg TCRB repertoires appeared more similar than among healthy donors.

A note on this clone: Its antigen is not known.

Expressed TCRB transcripts were sequenced because the isolated RNA had all been reverse transcribed beforehand. The study sequenced naive, central memory and regulatory T cell samples to an average of roughly 4 million reads. Some clones are missing from TCRdb's copy, which holds only in-frame ones; the method was immunoSEQ multiplex PCR. This sample yields some 270,000 clones, of which around 9.9% are seen a single time; around 0.018% belongs to the top ten. The sequenced sample was naive CD4+ T cells from blood. This receptor was taken from a man aged 25 to 40 with type 1 diabetes. J is TRBJ2-3 and V is TRBV11-2, with 8 bases that match TRBD1. CDR3 region: CASSSMTGARTDTQYF. The CDR3 DNA follows: TGTGCCAGCAGCTCAATGACAGGGGCTCGCACAGATACGCAGTATTTT.